A selection of T cell receptor beta chains follows, all from one sample in a study of blood T cell repertoires in COVID-19. TCRdb's copy holds only in-frame clones and misses some; the assay was immunoSEQ multiplex PCR. The repertoire holds more than 85,000 clones, with 76% as singletons. The sample was peripheral blood. The receptors shown here come from a woman older than 75 with acute or convalescent COVID-19. Both conserved end residues are trimmed from each CDR3.

V	J	CDR3
TRBV5-1	TRBJ1-1	ASSPLLNTEAF
TRBV7-9	TRBJ2-2	ATQRGTSGSISGELF
TRBV27	TRBJ1-6	ASSWDSLNSPLH
TRBV15	TRBJ2-1	ATSREAANNEQF
TRBV10-1	TRBJ2-5	ASSDPASGRETQY
TRBV7-8	TRBJ1-1	ASSQMEGYTEAF
TRBV5-5	TRBJ1-3	ASSWDTLGAGNTIY
TRBV24-1	TRBJ2-5	ATSDYPGTSGIKETQY
TRBV7-8	TRBJ2-1	ASSGARGNGNEQF
TRBV5-6	TRBJ2-2	ASSLLAGGLNTGELF